This T cell receptor (beta chain) was sequenced in a study of identical twins. The authors used template switching to add a universal primer site and gave cDNA unique molecular identifiers. One entry per CDR3 protein, called by TCRdb with MiXCR from the 5' RACE reads. Seen here are nearly 900,000 distinct CDR3 sequences, roughly an eighth observed once, and the top ten hold around 1.6%. A few counts support this clonotype. Its antigen is not known. Study results and caveats: Carriage of fewer insertions was seen in abundant cord blood beta clonotypes, whereas memory repertoires showed none. With beta out-of-frame sequences, excess sharing by twins was weaker. In drawing conclusions, the study used cross-sectional statistical analysis and did not follow the same donors.

Germline loops: CDR1 MDHEN, CDR2 SYDVKM. CDR3 size: 15 residues. Trimming took 6 bases from V and 2 from J, leaving 16 bases between them. These data also featured in a second study, about yellow fever vaccine responses in identical twins.

The chain couples TRBV28 to TRBJ2-5; a weak D match, TRBD1 (6 bases). This TCR was recovered from a woman younger than 35 in good health. The sample consisted of PBMCs. CDR3 DNA sequence: TGTGCCAGCAGCTCAAACAGGGTTTCACAAGAGACCCAGTACTTC. It specifies CASSSNRVSQETQYF.